Given below is one T cell receptor (beta chain) in context. This clonotype was observed many times. The specificity of this receptor is unknown. No much larger clone exists at a distance of one base, and base qualities are not known. The data originate from a study of post-analysis software for immune sequencing data (dated by TCRdb to between 2014 and 2016). About the study as a whole: Recorded disease courses included relapsing-remitting, secondary progressive and progressive-relapsing multiple sclerosis, with some patients lacking subtype annotation. Patient repertoires were compared against ten to eleven previously published healthy control repertoires from donors aged about 6 to 27 years. A subset of samples was prepared in parallel using single-end sample barcoding, then pooled and co-amplified after Illumina adapter ligation. The study at large found these results: When samples were clustered directly using the F measure, samples prepared in the same batch co-clustered strongly, which prompted a batch-effect correction. Normalized Chao1 diversity was significantly lower in multiple sclerosis patients than controls, suggesting substantial peripheral T-cell clonal expansion. Patients showed significantly higher frequencies than controls for 4 or 5 TRBV segments, among them TRBV5-6, TRBV5-1 and TRBV20-1. The multiple sclerosis patient group was slightly younger than the control group.

The library was generated by PCR. For sequencing, an Illumina HiSeq 2500 was employed. To reduce PCR and sequencing biases, unique molecular identifiers were built into the TCR beta cDNA libraries. Some 500,000 cDNA molecules were obtained for every 1 to 10 million input T cells, so each molecule roughly corresponded to one T cell. The patient libraries were prepared and sequenced with the same protocol used for the earlier healthy control dataset. Samples belonging to the same batch were prepared together, multiplexed and sequenced on a shared HiSeq lane. As for the authors' bioinformatics: Raw barcoded reads were processed with MIGEC, discarding single-read molecular identifier groups before consensus assembly and CDR3 extraction. VDJtools was used for post-analysis of the clonotype tables, and diversity was normalized by down-sampling every dataset to the size of the smallest sample. In repertoire overlap clustering, CDR3 amino acid sequences, but not nucleotide sequences, were matched to correct batch-related cross-sample contamination. The public reads were reanalyzed by TCRdb: fastp trimming at Q25, MiXCR alignment, in-frame beta chains only. For every CDR3 protein sequence, its rows merge into one entry that carries the most common genes and DNA. What appears here as the V and J calls and clone size reflects TCRdb's work, not the paper's. Counted in this sample were fewer than 600,000 distinct CDR3 sequences; 40% to 55% of them appeared once. The top ten hold about 12% of the sample.

TCR beta repertoires were profiled from peripheral blood of about a dozen young patients with multiple sclerosis to demonstrate the VDJtools post-analysis software. The multiple sclerosis patients were children and adolescents between roughly 6 and 16 years of age. For CDR1 and CDR2, the germline V gene (reference sequence) lists SEHNR and FQNEAQ. Germline trimming amounts to 6 bases on V and 8 bases on J, with 9 as the count of junction bases outside the gene matches. The CDR3 numbers 15 residues from cysteine through phenylalanine. Only the CDR3 DNA is retained, 45 bases long and in frame from the first base.

This sequence originates from a girl aged 5-17 years with multiple sclerosis. Source material: blood. The chain is made from TRBV7-9 and TRBJ2-1, with TRBD2 identical over 11 junction bases. The CDR3 region reads CASSPGTSGGDEQFF. The sequence in DNA is TGTGCCAGCAGTCCCGGGACTAGCGGAGGGGATGAGCAGTTCTTC.